The 31 T cell receptor beta chains given below trace back to one sample, sequenced in a study of blood T cells in healthy people across ages (dated by TCRdb to the mid-2010s). Library prep was done by 5' RACE. Sequencer: Illumina HiSeq 2500. A second roughly 6 to 12 cycle PCR used a sample-barcoded 5' primer and a J-beta primer mix. In TCRdb, the public reads were trimmed at Q25 with fastp and aligned with MiXCR, with productive beta chains retained. Records with the same CDR3 protein are collapsed into one entry carrying the most frequent genes and DNA. This sample gives 600,000 to 1,000,000 distinct CDR3 sequences in total; 58% of them show up just once. The ten top clones hold 22% of the sample. The specimen sequenced was blood. The receptors derive from a man between 25 and 39 years old in good health.

The table lists this clonotype with a few counts. The chain uses TRBV12-3 or TRBV12-4 and TRBJ2-3; D may be TRBD2 (5 bases). V was shortened by 5 bases and J by 5 bases, with 14 bases between the two germline ends. The CDR3 extends over 14 amino acids. DNA of the CDR3: TGTGCCAGCAGTGGCAGAGGGAGAGGAGATACGCAGTATTTT. Its protein product is CASSGRGRGDTQYF.

The gene calls are TRBV7-9 and TRBJ2-1; D not resolved. Germline values: CDR1 SEHNR, CDR2 FQNEAQ (reference sequence). Trimming removed 5 bases from V and 4 bases from J, with 12 bases in between. The CDR3 runs 14 residues. CDR3 loop: CASSDPGQYNEQFF. The CDR3 coding sequence is TGTGCCAGCAGCGATCCCGGTCAATACAATGAGCAGTTCTTC.

DNA of the CDR3: TGTGCCAGCAGCATTCCGGGACTAGCGCCCGAAGAGACCCAGTACTTC. Its protein is CASSIPGLAPEETQYF. The rearrangement uses TRBV21-1 and TRBJ2-5; the D call in the table, TRBD2, was not verified against the DNA. TRBV21-1 is a known pseudogene. This CDR3 is 16 amino acids long.

The rearrangement links TRBV7-2 to TRBJ2-5; 9 bases map to TRBD2. The J call may be incorrect, as the DNA end agrees better with TRBJ2-1. Germline values: CDR1 SGHTA, CDR2 FQGNSA. The CDR3 sequence is 13 residues long. The CDR3 DNA sequence: TGTGCCTGCGGGGGGGCGTACCAAGAGACCCAGTTCTTC. This translates into CACGGAYQETQFF.

The chain couples TRBV7-2 to TRBJ2-1; TRBD2 matches at 8 bases. The assigned J gene may be wrong: the sequence end matches TRBJ2-7 better. The CDR3 is 15 residues long. CDR1 is SGHTA and CDR2 is FQGNSA in the germline V gene. The CDR3 is CASSLTSGQYNEQYF. The CDR3 coding sequence is TGTGCCAGCAGCCTAACTAGCGGACAGTACAATGAGCAGTACTTC.

The chain links TRBV10-2 to TRBJ2-7, with 8 bases that match TRBD1. The V and J ends lost 9 bases and 1 base, in that order; junction bases with no gene match: 2. This CDR3 is 12 amino acids long. Germline lookup yields CDR1 WSHSY and CDR2 SAAADI. Here the CDR3 reads CASNRGSYEQYF. The CDR3 DNA reads as TGCGCCAGTAACAGGGGGTCCTACGAGCAGTACTTC.

The DNA for the CDR3 is TGTGCCAGCAGTGGGGGGTGGGGCCCCTACAATGAGCAGTTCTTC. Protein sequence: CASSGGWGPYNEQFF. This chain uses TRBV2 with TRBJ2-1; the D call may be TRBD1 or TRBD2 (5 bases each). V gave up 4 bases and J gave up 2 bases, with 12 bases separating them. This CDR3 contains 15 residues. Per germline, CDR1 SNHLY and CDR2 FYNNEI. Looking up the rest from reference TRBV2 and TRBJ2-1 gives the full variable domain: EPEVTQTPSHQVTQMGQEVILRCVPISNHLYFYWYRQILGQKVEFLVSFYNNEISEKSEIFDDQFSVERPDGSNFTLKIRSTKLEDSAMYFCASSGGWGPYNEQFFGPGTRLTVL.

The sample holds a few counts of this clonotype. CDR3 sequence: CASSLEGSKNIQYF. For the CDR3, the DNA is TGTGCCAGCAGCTTAGAGGGATCAAAAAACATTCAGTACTTC. The gene calls are TRBV5-6 and TRBJ2-4; maybe TRBD2 (5 bases). Germline-derived CDR1 and CDR2 are SGHDT and YYEEEE. Trimming took 2 bases from V and 4 from J, leaving 10 bases between them. The CDR3 contains 14 residues. Full variable domain (rest looked up from reference TRBV5-6 and TRBJ2-4): DAGVTQSPTHLIKTRGQQVTLRCSPKSGHDTVSWYQQALGQGPQFIFQYYEEEERQRGNFPDRFSGHQFPNYSSELNVNALLLGDSALYLCASSLEGSKNIQYFGAGTRLSVL.

This chain links TRBV6-1 with TRBJ2-7; 9 bases fit TRBD1. The CDR3 spans 14 residues. Germline V gene data show CDR1 as MNHNS and CDR2 as SASEGT. V shed 6 bases, J shed 5 bases, and the junction held 8 bases outside the gene matches. The CDR3 coding sequence is TGTGCCAGCAGCCCTTCCGGGACAGGGCACGAGCAGTACTTC. The encoded protein is CASSPSGTGHEQYF.

The chain carries TRBV20-1 and TRBJ2-2, with D uncertain. Trimming removed 2 bases at V and 5 bases at J, with 15 bases between. This CDR3 region has 15 residues. Germline V CDR1 and CDR2: DFQATT, SNEGSKA (reference sequence). The CDR3 sequence is CSARRLTIGTGELFF. Written as DNA, the CDR3 is TGCAGTGCTAGACGCCTAACCATAGGGACCGGGGAGCTGTTTTTT.

This clonotype appeared once. The chain is built from TRBV6-5 and TRBJ1-6, with a possible D match to TRBD1 (5 bases). The ends were cut back, 0 bases at V and 0 bases at J, with 9 bases in the middle. The CDR3 consists of 17 residues. The germline CDR1 and CDR2 sequences are MNHEY and SVGAGI. CDR3 in amino acids: CASSYSSGASYNSPLHF. The CDR3 region has the DNA TGTGCCAGCAGTTACTCATCCGGGGCCTCCTATAATTCACCCCTCCACTTT.

Points on this clonotype: A read error may account for a junction end that differs from germline. The chain links TRBV15 to TRBJ2-5; D remains unclear. Germline V gives CDR1 LNHNV, CDR2 YYDKDF (reference sequence). The CDR3 sequence is 15 residues long. The CDR3 DNA reads as TGTACCACCAGCAGCCGTACTGGCGCCCAAGAGACCCAGTACTTC. Its translation: CTTSSRTGAQETQYF.

This clonotype occurred a few times. This chain links TRBV9 with TRBJ2-3; D might be TRBD2 (6 bases). The V and J ends lost 0 bases and 0 bases respectively, with 11 bases between them. CDR1 is SGDLS and CDR2 is YYNGEE in the germline V gene. The CDR3 has 16 amino acids. CDR3 in DNA: TGTGCCAGCAGCGTAGGAAAGAGCGGGAGCACAGATACGCAGTATTTT. Amino acid sequence: CASSVGKSGSTDTQYF.

The genes are TRBV3-1 and TRBJ1-2; 8 bases map to TRBD1. V gave up 4 bases and J gave up 4 bases; unmatched junction bases: 8. CDR3 length equals 15 residues. Germline CDR1 is LGHDT and CDR2 is YNNKEL (reference sequence). CDR3 sequence reads: CASSPGQGVVYGYTF. CDR3 in DNA: TGTGCCAGCAGCCCAGGACAGGGAGTTGTCTATGGCTACACCTTC.

The genes are TRBV7-2 and TRBJ1-5; D gene ambiguous. The germline V and J ends were trimmed by 5 bases and 2 bases, with 13 bases remaining between them. This CDR3 region has 15 residues. Germline V gene sequence: CDR1 SGHTA, CDR2 FQGNSA. CDR3 bases: TGTGCCAGCAGCCCCGATCGGGAAGGCAATCAGCCCCAGCATTTT. Protein product: CASSPDREGNQPQHF. Based on the CDR3 plus reference TRBV7-2 and TRBJ1-5, the full variable domain is GAGVSQSPSNKVTEKGKDVELRCDPISGHTALYWYRQSLGQGLEFLIYFQGNSAPDKSGLPSDRFSAERTGGSVSTLTIQRTQQEDSAVYLCASSPDREGNQPQHFGDGTRLSIL.

The chain links TRBV29-1 to TRBJ2-1; possibly TRBD2 for D (6 bases). CDR1 is SQVTM, CDR2 ANQGSEA, per germline. Trimming stripped 7 bases from V and 2 bases from J, with 18 bases between. This CDR3 is built from 15 residues. CDR3 nucleotide sequence: TGCAGCGCCCGTGCGCGGGGAAAAGCCTACAATGAGCAGTTCTTC. Translated, it gives CSARARGKAYNEQFF.

V and J are TRBV29-1 and TRBJ2-3; tentative D call: TRBD2 (6 bases). The germline V gene has CDR1 SQVTM and CDR2 ANQGSEA. The CDR3 runs 13 residues. Trimming cost V 5 bases and J 0 bases, with 9 bases left between them. CDR3 sequence (DNA): TGCAGCGTTCCAGGGACTAGCACAGATACGCAGTATTTT. Protein: CSVPGTSTDTQYF.

The V and J genes are TRBV3-1 and TRBJ2-1, with D possibly being TRBD2 (6 bases). Germline assignment: CDR1 LGHDT and CDR2 YNNKEL (reference sequence). The CDR3 is made up of 17 amino acids. V lost 0 bases and J lost 6, with 18 bases in between. DNA of the CDR3: TGTGCCAGCAGCCAAGATCTAGGGCTAGCGCCGAGCAATGAGCAGTTCTTC. Its translation: CASSQDLGLAPSNEQFF.

The chain couples TRBV2 to TRBJ2-5; the D call may be TRBD1 or TRBD2 (6 bases each). The CDR3 sequence is 14 residues long. Trimming cost V 8 bases and J 3 bases, with 16 bases left between them. Per germline, CDR1 SNHLY and CDR2 FYNNEI. The CDR3 region is CASAVGGTEETQYF. In nucleotides, the CDR3 is TGTGCCAGCGCGGTAGGGGGGACGGAAGAGACCCAGTACTTC.

For the CDR3, the DNA is TGTGCCAGCAGCTTGCCGGAACTCATGAACACTGAAGCTTTCTTT. This codes for CASSLPELMNTEAFF. The J gene is TRBJ1-1, the V gene TRBV7-9; no clear D. Germline V gene data show CDR1 as SEHNR and CDR2 as FQNEAQ (reference sequence). The CDR3 spans 15 residues. V lost 3 bases to trimming and J lost 0 bases, with 11 bases between them.

V is TRBV6-1 and J is TRBJ2-6; the D gene is possibly TRBD1 (5 bases). The CDR3 is made up of 14 amino acids. The V end lost 10 bases, the J end lost 1 base, and 11 bases lay between the germline ends. CDR1 is MNHNS and CDR2 is SASEGT in the germline V gene. CDR3 sequence reads: CAIDGASGANVLTF. The CDR3 nucleotides read TGTGCCATCGATGGGGCTTCTGGGGCCAACGTCCTGACTTTC.

The chain combines TRBV2 with TRBJ2-1; 9 nucleotides align to TRBD2. With 6 bases clipped from V and 3 bases from J, the junction kept 9 bases outside the gene matches. CDR1 is SNHLY, CDR2 FYNNEI, per germline. This CDR3 has 16 residues. The CDR3 region is CASRPAGGNGYNEQFF. The CDR3 DNA is TGTGCCAGCAGACCCGCGGGAGGGAACGGCTACAATGAGCAGTTCTTC.

V gene TRBV7-9 combines with J gene TRBJ2-4; 8 nucleotides match TRBD1. CDR1 and CDR2 from the germline V gene are SEHNR and FQNEAQ (reference sequence). V lost 1 base and J lost 7; bases outside the gene matches: 9. This CDR3 comprises 16 residues. CDR3 residues: CASSLGATGVWNIQYF. The CDR3 DNA is TGTGCCAGCAGCTTAGGGGCGACAGGGGTGTGGAACATTCAGTACTTC.

This clonotype was found many times. This sequence joins TRBV2 and TRBJ1-1; 8 nucleotides agree with TRBD1. The germline V gene has CDR1 SNHLY and CDR2 FYNNEI. V shed 6 bases, J shed 9 bases, and the junction held 12 bases outside the gene matches. This CDR3 spans 14 amino acids. Here the CDR3 reads CASRDEQTGVKAFF. CDR3 nucleotide sequence: TGTGCCAGCAGAGACGAACAGACAGGGGTCAAAGCTTTCTTT.

This chain uses TRBV14 with TRBJ2-5, with no clear D. This CDR3 is 13 amino acids long. In germline, CDR1 is SGHDN, CDR2 FVKESK. Trimming shortened V by 4 bases and J by 11 bases, and 17 bases separated the two germline ends. CDR3 residues: CASSPPGWNEQYF. Written as DNA, the CDR3 is TGTGCCAGCAGCCCACCCGGATGGAATGAGCAGTACTTC.

The V and J genes are TRBV27 and TRBJ2-7; D possibly corresponds to TRBD1 (6 bases). V was pared by 6 bases and J by 3 bases, with 18 bases between. Germline V gene lookup returns CDR1 MNHEY and CDR2 SMNVEV (reference sequence). This CDR3 is 15 amino acids long. The CDR3 DNA sequence: TGTGCCAGCAGCCCTGGAGTCAGGGGACACTACGAGCAGTACTTC. It encodes CASSPGVRGHYEQYF.

The V call is TRBV20-1, the J call TRBJ1-6; D may be TRBD1 (5 bases). In germline, CDR1 is DFQATT, CDR2 SNEGSKA (reference sequence). This CDR3 has 12 amino acids. Trimming left V 3 bases short and J 9 bases short, with 9 bases between. CDR3 amino acids: CSASGDGSPLHF. CDR3 DNA: TGCAGTGCTAGTGGGGACGGTTCACCCCTCCACTTT.

V is TRBV11-1 and J is TRBJ1-2; D remains ambiguous. CDR1 and CDR2 (germline): SGHAT, FQDESV (reference sequence). V lost 1 base and J lost 5, with 17 bases in between. CDR3 length: 16 residues. The CDR3 is CASSLEGRFVPYGYTF. Written as DNA, the CDR3 is TGTGCCAGCAGCTTAGAAGGCAGATTCGTACCTTATGGCTACACCTTC.

The rearrangement joins TRBV6-5 to TRBJ2-3; perhaps TRBD2 as D (5 bases). CDR3 length: 14 residues. Germline CDR1 is MNHEY and CDR2 is SVGAGI. Trimming stripped 5 bases from V and 2 bases from J, with 11 bases between. Here the CDR3 DNA reads TGTGCCAGCAGTCCTGAGCGGATCACAGATACGCAGTATTTT. Protein: CASSPERITDTQYF.

CDR3 bases: TGTGCCAGCAGCTATAGCGGGGCGGCAGATACGCAGTATTTT. Translation: CASSYSGAADTQYF. J is TRBJ2-3 and V is TRBV14; 8 bases fit TRBD2. This CDR3 has 14 residues. Germline V gene sequence: CDR1 SGHDN, CDR2 FVKESK. The V and J ends lost 5 bases and 4 bases, in that order; junction bases with no gene match: 5.

The chain joins TRBV7-2 to TRBJ1-5; D might be TRBD1 (6 bases). The ends were cut back, 2 bases at V and 3 bases at J, with 11 bases in the middle. Per germline, CDR1 SGHTA and CDR2 FQGNSA. This CDR3 contains 15 residues. CDR3 DNA: TGTGCCAGCAGCTTATTCGCAGGGGACAATCAGCCCCAGCATTTT. This translates into CASSLFAGDNQPQHF. Together with reference TRBV7-2 and TRBJ1-5, the CDR3 gives the full variable domain: GAGVSQSPSNKVTEKGKDVELRCDPISGHTALYWYRQSLGQGLEFLIYFQGNSAPDKSGLPSDRFSAERTGGSVSTLTIQRTQQEDSAVYLCASSLFAGDNQPQHFGDGTRLSIL.